These 7 T cell receptor beta chains were all obtained from the same sample, sequenced in a study of CD8+ T cells in alopecia areata. Extraction and reverse transcription of RNA yielded cDNA as the sequencing template. The table came from immunoSEQ multiplex PCR; TCRdb's copy has only in-frame clones and leaves some out. Altogether 250,000 or so clones were found in the sample, and no singletons occur. On the basis of CD4, CD8alpha, NKG2D, NKG2ACE and other markers, pooled cutaneous lymph node cells were sorted. The specimen was CD4+ T cells sorted from a lymph node. Receptor source: a C3H/HeJ mouse with alopecia areata. As its MHC haplotype, the strain has H2-k.

This clone was seen a handful of times. Mouse gene names and germline throughout. The read falls 4 residues short of the CDR3 end, and the missing part is taken from the germline J gene. This chain uses TRBV1 with TRBJ2-1; D is ambiguous. Germline loops: CDR1 NSQYPW, CDR2 LRSPGD (reference sequence). This CDR3 is built from 14 residues. V lost 3 bases and J 3 bases, leaving 9 bases between the germline ends. The DNA read from the CDR3 is TGCACCTGCAGTGCTGGGTCGCTCTATGCT. Its protein is CTCSAGSLYA. The full CDR3 is CTCSAGSLYAEQFF. Variable domain in full (rest from reference TRBV1 and TRBJ2-1): VTLLEQNPRWRLVPRGQAVNLRCILKNSQYPWMSWYQQDLQKQLQWLFTLRSPGDKEVKSLPGADYLATRVTDTELRLQVANMSQGRTLYCTCSAGSLYAEQFFGPGTRLTVL.

This clone was seen more than once but under ten times. All gene names here are mouse names. The read ends 4 residues shy of where the CDR3 ends; the end is completed using the germline J gene. At the DNA level, this CDR3 is encoded by other sequences in the same sample as well. The chain couples TRBV13-1 to TRBJ2-2, with 11 bases fitting TRBD2. Trimming cost V 5 bases and J 0 bases; bases outside gene matches: 0. The CDR3 covers 15 residues. Germline V gives CDR1 NSHNY, CDR2 SYGAGN. CDR3 DNA (partial): TGTGCCAGCAGGGGACTGGGGGCAAACACCGGG. Encoded protein: CASRGLGANTG. The CDR3 in full is CASRGLGANTGQLYF.

This clone was recorded at least ten times. The gene names given are mouse names. The sequenced fragment ends 4 residues before the CDR3 boundary, so the rest is inferred from the germline J gene. The chain has TRBV17 and TRBJ2-5, with TRBD2 identical over 10 bases. Germline assignment: CDR1 MNHDT and CDR2 YYDKIL. CDR3 length: 13 amino acids. The CDR3 DNA, read in part, is TGTGCTAACCCGTCTGGGGGGGCAGAC. Translating it yields CANPSGGAD. The CDR3 as a whole reads CANPSGGADTQYF.

This clone was seen a handful of times. Mouse gene names apply. CDR3: CARDWGNTGQLYF. The sequenced part of the CDR3 DNA is TGTGCACGGGACTGGGGGAACACCGGG. This sequence joins TRBV31 and TRBJ2-2; the match to TRBD2 covers 11 bases. The read terminates 4 residues before the CDR3 end, so the remaining end is supplied by the germline J gene. CDR3 length equals 13 residues. Germline V gene sequence: CDR1 GKSSPN, CDR2 SITVG.

The sample holds a few counts of this clone. Gene names denote mouse genes. The CDR3 is cut off 4 residues early in the read; its end comes from the germline J gene. The J gene is TRBJ1-1, the V gene TRBV13-1; TRBD1 agrees at 7 bases. The CDR3 has 15 residues. The J segment lost 0 bases and the V segment lost 5 bases, leaving 7 bases of the junction unmatched. From germline, CDR1 is NSHNY and CDR2 SYGAGN. The sequenced part of the CDR3 DNA is TGTGCCAGCAGGATGCCGGGGACAGCAAACACA. Its translation is CASRMPGTANT. The complete CDR3 protein is CASRMPGTANTEVFF.

A note on this clone: Each gene name is a mouse one. Read sequence stops 4 residues before the CDR3 end, and the germline J gene provides the missing end. The chain has TRBV31 and TRBJ1-2, with 8 nucleotides matching TRBD1. Germline CDR1 GKSSPN, CDR2 SITVG. V shed 0 bases and J 4 bases; nucleotides not matched to a gene: 7. The CDR3 runs to 15 residues. Incomplete CDR3 DNA: TGTGCCTGGAGTCTATTCCAGGGGGCAGGCTCC. This sequence encodes CAWSLFQGAGS. The whole CDR3 protein is CAWSLFQGAGSDYTF.

This clone appeared many times. The genes and germline here are from mouse. Read data end 4 residues before the CDR3 end; the end is taken from the germline J gene. Other DNA variants within this sample encode the same CDR3. This chain uses TRBV17 with TRBJ1-2; a possible D gene is TRBD1 (6 bases). Trimming took 2 bases from V and 0 from J, leaving 7 bases between them. This CDR3 is 14 amino acids long. Germline lookup yields CDR1 MNHDT and CDR2 YYDKIL. The CDR3 bases that were read are TGTGCTAGCAGTAGACAGGGGACAAACTCC. Translated, it gives CASSRQGTNS. The whole CDR3 sequence reads CASSRQGTNSDYTF. Drawing the rest from reference TRBV17 and TRBJ1-2, the complete variable domain is DTTVKQNPRYKLARVGKPVNLICSQTMNHDTMYWYQKKPNQAPKLLLFYYDKILNREADTFEKFQSSRPNNSFCSLYIGSAGLEYSAMYLCASSRQGTNSDYTFGSGTRLLVI.